A single sample is the source of the 14 T cell receptor beta chains below, sequenced in a study of chemoradiotherapy in HPV16-positive cancers. The method was immunoSEQ multiplex PCR; TCRdb's version includes in-frame clones alone and lacks a portion of them. Of approximately 27,000 clones listed, approximately 88% are singletons. The source was blood, collected from a patient who underwent chemoradiotherapy. These receptors were obtained from a human donor with HPV-associated anogenital cancer.

This chain connects TRBV6-1 to TRBJ1-4, with D unresolved. Trimming pared 2 bases from V and 4 bases from J, leaving 11 bases between. Germline V lookup: CDR1 MNHNS, CDR2 SASEGT. CDR3 size: 15 residues. CDR3 nucleotides: TGTGCCAGCAGTGAAATCGAGGGTTATAATGAAAAACTGTTTTTT. Translated: CASSEIEGYNEKLFF.

V is TRBV19 and J is TRBJ1-2; 9 bases align to TRBD1. Trimming took 6 bases from V and 8 from J; bases not matched to a gene: 13. The length of the CDR3 is 15 residues. CDR1 and CDR2 from the germline V gene are LNHDA and SQIVND (reference sequence). CDR3 bases: TGTGCCAGTAGGAAAAACGACAGGGGGGATAGAGGCTACACCTTC. Amino acid sequence: CASRKNDRGDRGYTF.

V is TRBV6-5 and J is TRBJ1-2; TRBD1 agrees at 7 bases. V gave up 4 bases and J gave up 7 bases; unmatched junction bases: 6. The CDR3 is 13 amino acids. The germline V gene encodes CDR1 MNHEY and CDR2 SVGAGI. The CDR3 reads CASSLPGGLGYTF. Here the CDR3 DNA reads TGTGCCAGCAGTTTACCAGGGGGTCTTGGCTACACCTTC.

The CDR3, as DNA: TGTGCCAGCAGCGTAGTTGATCAGGGGCCCGGGGAGCTGTTTTTT. It is translated as CASSVVDQGPGELFF. The V gene is TRBV9, the J gene TRBJ2-2; the D gene is possibly TRBD1 (6 bases). Trimming cost V 0 bases and J 6 bases, with 12 bases left between them. Looked up from germline, CDR1 is SGDLS and CDR2 is YYNGEE. This CDR3 has 15 amino acids.

The V call is TRBV25-1, the J call TRBJ1-1; TRBD1 is a possible D gene (5 bases). The germline V and J ends were trimmed by 4 bases and 2 bases, with 11 bases remaining between them. The CDR3 has 14 amino acids. Germline V gives CDR1 MGHDK, CDR2 SYGVNS. This CDR3 is CASSGVTANTEAFF. CDR3 DNA: TGTGCCAGCAGTGGAGTGACAGCCAACACTGAAGCTTTCTTT.

The J gene is TRBJ2-1, the V gene TRBV5-1, with 15 bases aligning to TRBD2. CDR3 length: 21 residues. Germline trimming cut 0 bases from V and 8 bases from J; bases unmatched to any gene: 18. CDR1 SGHRS and CDR2 YFSETQ come from the germline V gene. This CDR3 is CASSLEGRGGLAGGLQDEQFF. The CDR3 DNA sequence: TGCGCCAGCAGCTTGGAAGGGCGAGGGGGACTAGCGGGGGGCCTCCAGGATGAGCAGTTCTTC.

The chain has TRBV5-1 and TRBJ1-1; TRBD1 matches 10 bases. There are 13 residues in the CDR3. J was trimmed by 10 bases and V by 4 bases; bases with no gene match: 7. Looked up from germline, CDR1 is SGHRS and CDR2 is YFSETQ. As DNA, the CDR3 is TGCGCCAGCAGCGCCCGGACAGGGGGTTTAGCTTTCTTT. Translating gives CASSARTGGLAFF.

The V call is TRBV6-1, the J call TRBJ2-1; TRBD1 might be the D (5 bases). Per germline, CDR1 MNHNS and CDR2 SASEGT. Trimming left V 6 bases short and J 4 bases short, with 7 bases between. The CDR3 extends over 12 amino acids. CDR3 sequence (DNA): TGTGCCAGCAGCGCAGGGTACAATGAGCAGTTCTTC. Residues: CASSAGYNEQFF.

The chain carries TRBV7-2 and TRBJ1-1, with D maybe TRBD1 (6 bases). Trimming took off 5 bases at V and 8 bases at J, with 15 bases between the two ends. The germline V gene has CDR1 SGHTA and CDR2 FQGNSA. This CDR3 is 13 amino acids long. The CDR3 protein is CASSPQGVSEAFF. CDR3 bases: TGTGCCAGCAGCCCACAGGGTGTGAGCGAAGCTTTCTTT.

The gene calls are TRBV4-1 and TRBJ2-3; no clear D. This CDR3 comprises 16 residues. V lost 1 base and J lost 0, with 11 bases in between. Germline CDR1 and CDR2: MGHRA and YSYEKL. The CDR3 DNA follows: TGCGCCAGCAGCCAAGCCGGATATCCTAGCACAGATACGCAGTATTTT. Its translation: CASSQAGYPSTDTQYF.

This clone appeared a few times. V gene TRBV6-5 combines with J gene TRBJ1-5; D gene ambiguous. V lost 6 bases and J 4 bases, leaving 16 bases between the germline ends. The CDR3 runs 15 residues. CDR1 and CDR2 (germline): MNHEY, SVGAGI. CDR3 loop: CASRGGGKGNQPQHF. The DNA for the CDR3 is TGTGCCAGCAGGGGCGGTGGAAAGGGAAATCAGCCCCAGCATTTT.

CDR3 sequence reads: CASSPGRGNTIYF. Written as DNA, the CDR3 is TGTGCCAGCTCACCTGGACGGGGAAACACCATATATTTT. This chain joins TRBV18 and TRBJ1-3; no clear D gene. Germline V gene sequence: CDR1 KGHSH, CDR2 LQKENI. The V end lost 3 bases, the J end lost 4 bases, and 7 bases lay between the germline ends. The CDR3 spans 13 residues.

The V gene is TRBV19, the J gene TRBJ1-1; the D is unclear. From germline, CDR1 is LNHDA and CDR2 SQIVND (reference sequence). The CDR3 extends over 13 amino acids. V lost 1 base to trimming and J lost 1 base, with 4 bases between them. CDR3 protein: CASSIGGNTEAFF. The CDR3 DNA reads TGTGCCAGTAGTATAGGAGGGAACACTGAAGCTTTCTTT.

This rearrangement joins TRBV6-6 to TRBJ1-5, with 9 bases that match TRBD1. The CDR3 sequence is 16 residues long. The germline V gene encodes CDR1 MNHNY and CDR2 SVGAGI (reference sequence). Germline trimming cut 2 bases from V and 6 bases from J; bases unmatched to any gene: 8. The CDR3 DNA sequence: TGTGCCAGCAGTTACACACCGACAGGGGGACGTCAGCCCCAGCATTTT. This gives the protein CASSYTPTGGRQPQHF.